Listed below are T cell receptor beta chains from one sample, sequenced in a study of memory CD4+ T cells and cytomegalovirus serostatus. Data came from immunoSEQ multiplex PCR; TCRdb stores just in-frame clones and leaves some out. The sample comprises about 50,000 clones, roughly 87% of which are singletons, and approximately 0.39% rests with the top ten. Material: memory CD4+ T cells from blood. All receptors derive from an adult in good health and CMV-seronegative. Each CDR3 is given with its conserved first and last residue. The D gene is left open where the match is weak. Clone size is not always given. Where it is, it says once, few, many or a class for expanded clones.

D | J | size | V | CDR3 | DNA
TRBD2 | TRBJ2-6 | NA | TRBV5-4 | CASSPRLAGSSGANVLTF | TGTGCCAGCAGCCCCCGACTAGCGGGTAGCTCTGGGGCCAACGTCCTGACTTTC
NA | TRBJ1-1 | NA | TRBV11-2 | CASSLVFKNRRDTEAFF | TGTGCCAGCAGCTTAGTTTTTAAGAACAGACGCGACACTGAAGCTTTCTTT
TRBD1 | TRBJ1-6 | NA | TRBV6-5 | CASSSRRGLAPLHF | TGTGCCAGCAGCTCACGGAGGGGGCTGGCACCCCTCCACTTT
NA | TRBJ2-3 | NA | TRBV5-1 | CASIRGAASTDTQYF | TGCGCCAGCATTCGGGGGGCCGCCAGCACAGATACGCAGTATTTT
NA | TRBJ2-5 | once | TRBV5-6 | CASSYRETQYF | TGTGCCAGCAGCTATCGGGAGACCCAGTACTTC
NA | TRBJ1-1 | NA | TRBV18 | CASSPGLMGTEAFF | TGTGCCAGCTCACCAGGGCTTATGGGCACTGAAGCTTTCTTT
NA | TRBJ1-3 | NA | TRBV6-5 | CASSLKGTGNTIYF | TGTGCCAGCAGTCTTAAAGGGACAGGAAACACCATATATTTT
TRBD1 | TRBJ1-5 | NA | TRBV11-2 | CASSADRGGEPQHF | TGTGCCAGCAGCGCCGACAGGGGAGGTGAGCCCCAGCATTTT
NA | TRBJ2-5 | NA | TRBV5-4 | CASSIGTPQETQYF | TGTGCCAGCAGCATCGGGACTCCGCAAGAGACCCAGTACTTC
TRBD1 | TRBJ1-4 | NA | TRBV4-1 | CASSQIFLRTGGELLFF | TGCGCCAGCAGCCAGATTTTCCTCAGGACAGGGGGCGAGTTACTGTTTTTT
NA | TRBJ1-2 | few | TRBV10-3 | CAISDPGHPYGYTF | TGTGCCATCAGTGATCCGGGACACCCCTATGGCTACACCTTC
NA | TRBJ1-2 | NA | TRBV7-9 | CASSGNYGYTF | TGTGCCAGCAGCGGAAACTATGGCTACACCTTC
NA | TRBJ1-2 | NA | TRBV7-8 | CASSPGINYGYTF | TGTGCCAGCAGCCCCGGGATAAACTATGGCTACACCTTC
TRBD2 | TRBJ2-3 | NA | TRBV7-9 | CASSSGLAATDTQYF | TGTGCCAGCAGTTCCGGACTAGCGGCGACAGATACGCAGTATTTT
NA | TRBJ2-1 | NA | TRBV9 | CASSVGDPAVGEQFF | TGTGCCAGCAGCGTCGGAGATCCTGCGGTAGGTGAGCAGTTCTTC
TRBD1 | TRBJ1-1 | once | TRBV9 | CASSRRTGVEAFF | TGTGCCAGCAGTCGCAGGACAGGGGTTGAGGCTTTCTTT
NA | TRBJ1-1 | NA | TRBV7-3 | CASSLSGAPGTEAFF | TGTGCCAGCAGCTTATCAGGGGCCCCGGGCACTGAAGCTTTCTTT
NA | TRBJ1-6 | NA | TRBV5-4 | CASSWTNDSPLHF | TGTGCCAGCAGCTGGACAAATGATTCACCCCTCCACTTT
TRBD1 | TRBJ2-5 | few | TRBV19 | CASSISAQGAGETQYF | TGTGCCAGTAGTATAAGTGCGCAGGGGGCCGGGGAGACCCAGTACTTC
TRBD1 | TRBJ2-1 | NA | TRBV18 | CASSPRGQGDEQFF | TGTGCCAGCTCACCACGGGGGCAGGGGGATGAGCAGTTCTTC
TRBD1 | TRBJ1-6 | once | TRBV6-6 | CATTWTGASPLHF | TGTGCCACTACGTGGACAGGGGCTTCACCCCTCCACTTT
NA | TRBJ1-5 | NA | TRBV5-5 | CASSFRQGNQPQHF | TGTGCCAGCAGCTTTCGACAGGGCAATCAGCCCCAGCATTTT
NA | TRBJ1-6 | NA | TRBV7-2 | CASSFTGLGSPLHF | TGTGCCAGCAGCTTTACTGGTTTGGGGTCACCCCTCCACTTT
TRBD2 | TRBJ2-7 | NA | TRBV11-3 | CATNGGGRKGFPYEQYF | TGTGCCACCAACGGCGGGGGGCGCAAAGGGTTTCCCTACGAGCAGTACTTC
TRBD2 | TRBJ2-1 | NA | TRBV11-2 | CASSNVLTGGHNEQFF | TGTGCCAGCAGCAATGTCCTAACGGGGGGGCATAATGAGCAGTTCTTC
NA | TRBJ2-1 | NA | TRBV29-1 | CSVVKGAYNEQFF | TGCAGCGTTGTTAAAGGGGCTTACAATGAGCAGTTCTTC
NA | TRBJ1-1 | once | TRBV7-9 | CASSLARSVRHTEAFF | TGTGCCAGCAGCTTAGCGCGCTCGGTTCGGCACACTGAAGCTTTCTTT
NA | TRBJ2-6 | NA | TRBV7-9 | CASSLGGAGANVLTF | TGTGCCAGCAGCTTAGGTGGAGCCGGGGCCAACGTCCTGACTTTC
TRBD1 | TRBJ1-2 | NA | TRBV14 | CASSVRTGSGYTF | TGTGCCAGCAGCGTTCGGACAGGTAGCGGCTACACCTTC
NA | TRBJ2-5 | NA | TRBV5-1 | CASSLKRWGAGETQYF | TGCGCCAGCAGCTTGAAGCGGTGGGGGGCAGGGGAGACCCAGTACTTC
NA | TRBJ2-2 | NA | TRBV4-2 | CASSLEGVNTGELFF | TGTGCCAGCAGCCTAGAGGGAGTGAACACCGGGGAGCTGTTTTTT
NA | TRBJ1-2 | NA | TRBV28 | CASSLRAGDYGYTF | TGTGCCAGCAGTTTGAGGGCAGGGGACTATGGCTACACCTTC
TRBD1 | TRBJ1-5 | NA | TRBV6-5 | CASSSQGAYQPQHF | TGTGCCAGCAGTTCACAGGGGGCCTATCAGCCCCAGCATTTT
NA | TRBJ1-3 | once | TRBV27 | CASRPTGTGNTIYF | TGTGCCAGCAGACCCACAGGGACGGGAAACACCATATATTTT
TRBD1 | TRBJ2-5 | NA | TRBV30 | CALLSRRTGKVQETQYF | TGTGCCCTTTTATCTCGCCGGACAGGGAAAGTCCAAGAGACCCAGTACTTC
NA | TRBJ1-5 | NA | TRBV6-4 | CANPRGRPQHF | TGTGCCAACCCTCGGGGACGGCCCCAGCATTTT
NA | TRBJ1-5 | few | TRBV6-5 | CASRETIYSNQPQHF | TGTGCCAGCAGGGAGACAATTTATAGCAATCAGCCCCAGCATTTT
NA | TRBJ1-2 | NA | TRBV7-3 | CASSEWGPGDYGYTF | TGTGCCAGCAGCGAGTGGGGTCCTGGAGACTATGGCTACACCTTC
NA | TRBJ2-2 | NA | TRBV5-6 | CASSYTWVSRGGELFF | TGTGCCAGCAGCTACACATGGGTCTCCCGGGGCGGGGAGCTGTTTTTT
NA | TRBJ2-7 | NA | TRBV7-2 | CASSLAPRYEQYF | TGTGCCAGCAGCTTAGCCCCCAGGTACGAGCAGTACTTC
NA | TRBJ1-2 | NA | TRBV19 | CASTLAQGPNYGYTF | TGTGCCAGTACCTTGGCCCAGGGGCCCAACTATGGCTACACCTTC
NA | TRBJ2-5 | NA | TRBV25-1 | CASSEGGGRGGQETQYF | TGTGCCAGCAGTGAAGGGGGGGGCAGGGGAGGACAAGAGACCCAGTACTTC
TRBD2 | TRBJ2-5 | NA | TRBV28 | CASSLVGGDGETQYF | TGTGCCAGCAGCCTGGTTGGGGGGGACGGAGAGACCCAGTACTTC